This T cell receptor beta chain comes out of a study of cytomegalovirus exposure and HLA in healthy donors. Findings and limits, study-wide: Later, an analysis showed that TCR beta chains associated with HLA were more clonally expanded than others that were equally common. Immune exposure was documented only through CMV serostatus. The study designated 150 to 200 TCR beta chains cytomegalovirus-associated.

Germline V CDR1 and CDR2: SGHRS, YFSETQ. After removal of 6 bases from V and 8 bases from J, the junction contained 7 bases not matched to a gene. The CDR3 spans 13 residues. A remark on this clone: Its antigen is undetermined.

13 Jbeta primers and 60 Vbeta primers were used for the PCR. The assay was immunoSEQ multiplex PCR, and TCRdb's table has in-frame clones only and misses some. The profile covers about 180,000 clones, with 70% to 85% appearing a single time and 1.4% taken by the ten largest. The V and J genes are TRBV5-1 and TRBJ2-2; TRBD1 matches at 7 bases. The source is a man aged 18 to 30 in good health and CMV-seronegative. Material: PBMCs. Here the CDR3 reads CASTGPGQGELFF. The CDR3 bases are TGCGCCAGCACTGGCCCGGGACAGGGGGAGCTGTTTTTT.